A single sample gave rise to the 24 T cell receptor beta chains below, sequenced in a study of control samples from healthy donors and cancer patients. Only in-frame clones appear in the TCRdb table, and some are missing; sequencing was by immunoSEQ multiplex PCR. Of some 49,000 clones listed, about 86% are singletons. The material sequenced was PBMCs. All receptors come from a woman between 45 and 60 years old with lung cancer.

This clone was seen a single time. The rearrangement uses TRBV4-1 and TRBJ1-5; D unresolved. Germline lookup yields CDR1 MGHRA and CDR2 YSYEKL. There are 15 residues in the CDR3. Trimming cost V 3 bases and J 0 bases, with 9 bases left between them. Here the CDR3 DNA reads TGCGCCAGCAGCCACGACAAGTTTAGCAATCAGCCCCAGCATTTT. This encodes CASSHDKFSNQPQHF.

The CDR3 bases are TGTGCCACCAGTCCGGGACGGCATAGCAATCAGCCCCAGCATTTT. The encoded protein is CATSPGRHSNQPQHF. The chain has TRBV24-1 and TRBJ1-5, with D perhaps TRBD1 (5 bases). Germline CDR1 is KGHDR and CDR2 is SFDVKD. CDR3 size: 15 residues. Trimming shortened V by 6 bases and J by 0 bases, and 11 bases separated the two germline ends.

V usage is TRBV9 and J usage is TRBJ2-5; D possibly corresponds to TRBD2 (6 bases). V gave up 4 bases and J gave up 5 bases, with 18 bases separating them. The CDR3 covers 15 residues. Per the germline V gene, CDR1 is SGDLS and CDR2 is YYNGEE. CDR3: CASSPDGGFGETQYF. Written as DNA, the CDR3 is TGTGCCAGCAGCCCCGACGGAGGGTTTGGGGAGACCCAGTACTTC.

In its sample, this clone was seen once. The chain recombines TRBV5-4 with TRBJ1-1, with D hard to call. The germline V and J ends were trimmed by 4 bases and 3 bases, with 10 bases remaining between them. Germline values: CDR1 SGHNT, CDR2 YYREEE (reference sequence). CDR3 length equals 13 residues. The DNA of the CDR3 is TGTGCCAGCAGCAGTGACATCTACACTGAAGCTTTCTTT. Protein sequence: CASSSDIYTEAFF.

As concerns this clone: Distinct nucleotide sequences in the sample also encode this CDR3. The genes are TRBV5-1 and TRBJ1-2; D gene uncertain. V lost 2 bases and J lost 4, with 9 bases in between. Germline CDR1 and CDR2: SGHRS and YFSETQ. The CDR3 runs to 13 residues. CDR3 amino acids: CASSLEGGYGYTF. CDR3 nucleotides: TGCGCCAGCAGCTTAGAGGGAGGCTATGGCTACACCTTC.

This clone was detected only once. This CDR3 is CASSPQNDRVARNYGYTF. The CDR3 DNA sequence: TGTGCCAGCAGCCCCCAAAACGATAGGGTGGCTCGAAACTATGGCTACACCTTC. The chain joins TRBV5-4 to TRBJ1-2; unclear D gene. The CDR3 has 18 residues. CDR1 SGHNT and CDR2 YYREEE come from the germline V gene (reference sequence). The germline V and J ends were trimmed by 4 bases and 2 bases, with 24 bases remaining between them.

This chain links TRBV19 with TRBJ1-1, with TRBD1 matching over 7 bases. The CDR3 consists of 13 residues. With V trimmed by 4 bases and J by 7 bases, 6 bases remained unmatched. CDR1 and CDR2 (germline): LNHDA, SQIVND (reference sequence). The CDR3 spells CASSTRDSREAFF. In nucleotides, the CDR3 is TGTGCCAGTAGTACCCGGGACAGTCGTGAAGCTTTCTTT.

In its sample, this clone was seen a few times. The CDR3 sequence: CASSYRKDRGNTEAFF. DNA for the CDR3: TGTGCCAGCAGTTACCGAAAGGACAGGGGGAACACTGAAGCTTTCTTT. This chain connects TRBV6-2 or TRBV6-3 to TRBJ1-1; 9 nucleotides match TRBD1. With 2 bases clipped from V and 1 base from J, the junction kept 5 bases outside the gene matches. CDR3 size: 16 residues. Germline assignment: CDR1 MNHEY and CDR2 SVGEGT.

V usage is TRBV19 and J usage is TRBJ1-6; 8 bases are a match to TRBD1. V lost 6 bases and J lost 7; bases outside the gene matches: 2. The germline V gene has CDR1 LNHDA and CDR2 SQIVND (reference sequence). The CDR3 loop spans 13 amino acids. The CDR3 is CASSGQGNSPLHF. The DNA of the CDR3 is TGTGCCAGTAGCGGACAGGGAAATTCACCCCTCCACTTT.

The CDR3 nucleotides are TGTGCCAGCAGTCTCACAGGGGGCAACACTGAAGCTTTCTTT. This gives the protein CASSLTGGNTEAFF. The V gene is TRBV6-5, the J gene TRBJ1-1; 9 bases are shared with TRBD1. With 5 bases clipped from V and 2 bases from J, the junction kept 3 bases outside the gene matches. This CDR3 has 14 residues. Germline loops: CDR1 MNHEY, CDR2 SVGAGI.

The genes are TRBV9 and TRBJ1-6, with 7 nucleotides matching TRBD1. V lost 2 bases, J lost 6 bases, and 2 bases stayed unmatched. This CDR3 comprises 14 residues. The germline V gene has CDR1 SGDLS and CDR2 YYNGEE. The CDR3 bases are TGTGCCAGCAGCGTCGACAGGGCTAATTCACCCCTCCACTTT. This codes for CASSVDRANSPLHF.

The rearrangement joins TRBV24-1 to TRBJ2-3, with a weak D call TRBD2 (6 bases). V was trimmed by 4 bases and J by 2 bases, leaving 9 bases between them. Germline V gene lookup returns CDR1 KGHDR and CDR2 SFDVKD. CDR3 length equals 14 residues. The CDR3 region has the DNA TGTGCCACCAGTGACCGGGACTTCACAGATACGCAGTATTTT. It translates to CATSDRDFTDTQYF.

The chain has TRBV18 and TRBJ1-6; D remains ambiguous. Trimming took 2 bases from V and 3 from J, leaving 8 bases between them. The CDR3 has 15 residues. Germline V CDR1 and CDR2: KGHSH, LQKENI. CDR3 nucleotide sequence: TGTGCCAGCTCACCATTGGCCGACTATAATTCACCCCTCCACTTT. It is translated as CASSPLADYNSPLHF.

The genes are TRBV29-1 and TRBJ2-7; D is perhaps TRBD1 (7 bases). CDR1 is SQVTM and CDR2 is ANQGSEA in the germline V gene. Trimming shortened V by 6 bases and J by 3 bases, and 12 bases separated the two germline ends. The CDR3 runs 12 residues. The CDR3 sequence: CSVRDSLYEQYF. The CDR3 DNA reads TGCAGCGTGCGGGACAGCCTCTACGAGCAGTACTTC.

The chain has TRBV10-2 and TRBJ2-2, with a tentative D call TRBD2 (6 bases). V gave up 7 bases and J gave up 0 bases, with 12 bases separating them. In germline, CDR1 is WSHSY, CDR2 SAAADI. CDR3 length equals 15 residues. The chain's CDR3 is CASIAGTANTGELFF. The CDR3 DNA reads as TGCGCCAGCATCGCCGGGACTGCGAACACCGGGGAGCTGTTTTTT.

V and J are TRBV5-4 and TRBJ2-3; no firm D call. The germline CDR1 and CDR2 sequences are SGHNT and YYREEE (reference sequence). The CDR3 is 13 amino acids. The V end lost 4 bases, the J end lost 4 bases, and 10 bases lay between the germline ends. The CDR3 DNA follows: TGTGCCAGCAGCCCGAGTGGCCCAGATACGCAGTATTTT. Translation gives CASSPSGPDTQYF.

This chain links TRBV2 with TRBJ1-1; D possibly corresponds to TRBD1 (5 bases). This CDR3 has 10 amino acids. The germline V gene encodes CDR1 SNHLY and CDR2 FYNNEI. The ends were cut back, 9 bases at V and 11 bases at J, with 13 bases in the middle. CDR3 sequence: CASQGFGAFF. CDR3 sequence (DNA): TGTGCCAGTCAGGGCTTCGGCGCTTTCTTT.

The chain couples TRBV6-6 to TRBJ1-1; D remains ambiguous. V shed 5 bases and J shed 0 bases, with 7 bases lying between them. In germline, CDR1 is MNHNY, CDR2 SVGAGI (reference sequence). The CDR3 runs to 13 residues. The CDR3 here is CASSQTLNTEAFF. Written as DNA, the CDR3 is TGTGCCAGCAGTCAAACATTGAACACTGAAGCTTTCTTT.

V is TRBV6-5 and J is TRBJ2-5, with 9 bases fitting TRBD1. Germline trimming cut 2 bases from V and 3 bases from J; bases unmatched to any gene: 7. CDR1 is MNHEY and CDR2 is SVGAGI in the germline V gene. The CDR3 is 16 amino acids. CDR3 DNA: TGTGCCAGCAGTTACGCGGACAGGGGAGGAAAAGAGACCCAGTACTTC. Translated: CASSYADRGGKETQYF.

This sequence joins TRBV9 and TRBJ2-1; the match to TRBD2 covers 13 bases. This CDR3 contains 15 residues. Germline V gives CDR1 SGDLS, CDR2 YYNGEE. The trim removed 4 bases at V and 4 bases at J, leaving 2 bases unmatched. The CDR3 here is CASSLGLAGYNEQFF. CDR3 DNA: TGTGCCAGCAGCTTGGGACTAGCGGGGTACAATGAGCAGTTCTTC.

This chain's CDR3 is CASSSPEGGDDEQYF. DNA for the CDR3: TGTGCCAGCAGCTCCCCCGAAGGGGGGGATGACGAGCAGTACTTC. The genes are TRBV7-9 and TRBJ2-7; tentatively, D is TRBD2 (7 bases). Germline-derived CDR1 and CDR2 are SEHNR and FQNEAQ (reference sequence). This CDR3 has 15 residues. V gave up 4 bases and J gave up 5 bases, with 18 bases separating them.

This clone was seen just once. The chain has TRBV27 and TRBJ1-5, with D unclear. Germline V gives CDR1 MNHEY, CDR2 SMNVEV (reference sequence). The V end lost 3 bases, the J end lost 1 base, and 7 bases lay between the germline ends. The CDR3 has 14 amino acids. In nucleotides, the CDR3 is TGTGCCAGCAGTTTGAGACCGAGCAATCAGCCCCAGCATTTT. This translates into CASSLRPSNQPQHF.

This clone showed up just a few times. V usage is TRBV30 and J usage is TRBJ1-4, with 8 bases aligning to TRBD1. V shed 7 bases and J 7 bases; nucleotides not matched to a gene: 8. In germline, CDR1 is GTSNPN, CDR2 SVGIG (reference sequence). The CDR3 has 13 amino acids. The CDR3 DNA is TGTGCCTACCAGGGGGCCGTCGGTGAAAAACTGTTTTTT. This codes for CAYQGAVGEKLFF. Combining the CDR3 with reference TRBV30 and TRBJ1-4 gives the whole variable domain SQTIHQWPATLVQPVGSPLSLECTVEGTSNPNLYWYRQAAGRGLQLLFYSVGIGQISSEVPQNLSASRPQDRQFILSSKKLLLSDSGFYLCAYQGAVGEKLFFGSGTQLSVL.

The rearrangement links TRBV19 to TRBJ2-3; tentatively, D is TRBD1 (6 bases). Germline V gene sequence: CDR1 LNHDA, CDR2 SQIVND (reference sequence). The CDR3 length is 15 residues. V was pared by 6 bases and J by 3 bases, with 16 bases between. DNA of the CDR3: TGTGCCAGTAGGCACAGGGTAGGGGTTACAGATACGCAGTATTTT. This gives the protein CASRHRVGVTDTQYF.